This T cell receptor (beta chain) was sequenced during a study of T cell responses to AZD1222 COVID-19 vaccine. Study-wide findings and caveats: Spike-specific TCRs gained breadth and depth after people received two AZD1222 doses. Possibly, clonal diversity was underestimated; donors were largely white British and included more females.

Some clones are missing from TCRdb's copy, which holds only in-frame ones; the method was immunoSEQ multiplex PCR. The sample includes over 150,000 clones, approximately 87% of them seen just once. V shed 2 bases and J shed 5 bases, with 12 bases lying between them. The CDR3 runs 14 residues. The germline gives CDR1 MNHEY, CDR2 SMNVEV (reference sequence). Concerning this clone: What it recognizes is unknown.

The TCR was taken from an adult in good health. The sample here was peripheral blood, taken on day 0 of MenACWY control vaccination. This rearrangement joins TRBV27 to TRBJ1-1, with D possibly TRBD1 on 6 matching bases. The CDR3 here is CASSLVQGGTEAFF. Here the CDR3 DNA reads TGTGCCAGCAGTTTAGTACAGGGTGGGACTGAAGCTTTCTTT.